This T cell receptor (beta chain) came from a study of shared clonotypes between healthy human individuals. Study results and limitations: Sample collection involved blood only; tissue repertoires are likely different.

Germline CDR1 MRHNA, CDR2 SNTAGT. CDR3 size: 16 residues. Trimming removed 5 bases at V and 4 bases at J, with 19 bases between. Of note for this clone: The antigen remains unidentified.

CD4+ cell separation produced CD45RA+ naive and CD45RA-negative memory subsets. The assay was carried out at the deep level. Assay: immunoSEQ multiplex PCR; the TCRdb copy retains only in-frame clones and omits some. The profile shows under 1,100,000 clones, roughly 70% of them singletons. The V call is TRBV6-4, the J call TRBJ2-3; D may be TRBD2 (5 bases). Sequenced input: memory CD4+ T cells sorted from blood. Subset noted: CD45RA-negative fraction. This sequence was found in a man aged 18-30 years in good health. In DNA form, the CDR3 reads TGTGCCAGCAGTCCCCGGACTCTCGGGGTCCCAGATACGCAGTATTTT. Encoded protein: CASSPRTLGVPDTQYF.